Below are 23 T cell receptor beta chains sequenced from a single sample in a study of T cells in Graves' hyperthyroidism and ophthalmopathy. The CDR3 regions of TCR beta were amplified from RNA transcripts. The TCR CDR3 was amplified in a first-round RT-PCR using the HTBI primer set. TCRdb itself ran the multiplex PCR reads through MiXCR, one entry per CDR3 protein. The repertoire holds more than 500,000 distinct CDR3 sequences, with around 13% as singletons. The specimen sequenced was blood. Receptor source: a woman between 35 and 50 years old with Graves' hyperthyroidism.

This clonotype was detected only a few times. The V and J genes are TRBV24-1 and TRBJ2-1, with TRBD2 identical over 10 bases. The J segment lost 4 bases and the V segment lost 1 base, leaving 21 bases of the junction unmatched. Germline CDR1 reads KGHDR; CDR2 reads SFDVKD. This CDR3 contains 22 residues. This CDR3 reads CATSDFRPDRQSRTSGYNEQFF. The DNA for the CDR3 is TGTGCCACCAGTGATTTCCGTCCGGATCGTCAATCTCGGACTAGCGGTTACAATGAGCAGTTCTTC.

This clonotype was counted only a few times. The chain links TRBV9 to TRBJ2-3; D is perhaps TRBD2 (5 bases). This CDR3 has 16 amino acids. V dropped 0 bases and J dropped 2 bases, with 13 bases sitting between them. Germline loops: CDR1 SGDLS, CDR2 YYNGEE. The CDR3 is CASSVAGTGITDTQYF. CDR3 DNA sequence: TGTGCCAGCAGCGTAGCTGGTACCGGGATCACAGATACGCAGTATTTT. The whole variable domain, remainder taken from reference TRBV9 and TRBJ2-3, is DSGVTQTPKHLITATGQRVTLRCSPRSGDLSVYWYQQSLDQGLQFLIQYYNGEERAKGNILERFSAQQFPDLHSELNLSSLELGDSALYFCASSVAGTGITDTQYFGPGTRLTVL.

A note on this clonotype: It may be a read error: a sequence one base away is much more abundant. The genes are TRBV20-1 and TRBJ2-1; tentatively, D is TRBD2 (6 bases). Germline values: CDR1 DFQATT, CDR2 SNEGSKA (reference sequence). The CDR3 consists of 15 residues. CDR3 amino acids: CSAREAGLGNNEQLF. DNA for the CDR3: TGCAGTGCTAGGGAAGCGGGCTTGGGTAACAATGAGCAGCTCTTC.

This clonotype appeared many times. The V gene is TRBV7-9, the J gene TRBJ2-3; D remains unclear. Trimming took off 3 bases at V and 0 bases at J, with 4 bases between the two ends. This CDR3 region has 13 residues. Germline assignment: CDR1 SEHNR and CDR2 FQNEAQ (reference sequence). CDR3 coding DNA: TGTGCCAGCAGCTTCTTTAGCACAGATACGCAGTATTTT. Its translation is CASSFFSTDTQYF.

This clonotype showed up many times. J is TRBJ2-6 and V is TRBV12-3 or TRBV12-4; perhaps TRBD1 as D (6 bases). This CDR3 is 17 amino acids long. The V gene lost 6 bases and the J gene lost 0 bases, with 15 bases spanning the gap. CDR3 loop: CASRGDKMSSGANVLTF. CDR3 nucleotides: TGTGCCAGCAGGGGGGACAAAATGAGCTCTGGGGCCAACGTCCTGACTTTC.

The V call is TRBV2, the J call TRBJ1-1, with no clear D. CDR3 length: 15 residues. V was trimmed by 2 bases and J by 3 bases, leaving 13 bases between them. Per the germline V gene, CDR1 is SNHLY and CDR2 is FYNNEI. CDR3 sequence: CASSERREWDTEAFF. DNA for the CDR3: TGTGCCAGCAGTGAACGGAGGGAATGGGACACTGAAGCTTTCTTT.

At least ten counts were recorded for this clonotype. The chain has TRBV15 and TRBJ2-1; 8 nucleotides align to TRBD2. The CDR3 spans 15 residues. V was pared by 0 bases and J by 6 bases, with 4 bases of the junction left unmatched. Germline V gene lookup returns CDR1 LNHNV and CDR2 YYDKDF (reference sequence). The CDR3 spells CATSRDRGTSNEQFF. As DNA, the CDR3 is TGTGCCACCAGCAGAGATCGGGGGACTAGCAATGAGCAGTTCTTC. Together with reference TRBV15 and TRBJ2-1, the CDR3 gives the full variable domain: DAMVIQNPRYQVTQFGKPVTLSCSQTLNHNVMYWYQQKSSQAPKLLFHYYDKDFNNEADTPDNFQSRRPNTSFCFLDIRSPGLGDTAMYLCATSRDRGTSNEQFFGPGTRLTVL.

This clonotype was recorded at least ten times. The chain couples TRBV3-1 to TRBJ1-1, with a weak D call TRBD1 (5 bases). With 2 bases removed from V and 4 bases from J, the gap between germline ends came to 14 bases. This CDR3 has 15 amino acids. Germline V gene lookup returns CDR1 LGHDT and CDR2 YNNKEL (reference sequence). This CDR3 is CASSQPQGRGTEAFF. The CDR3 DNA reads TGTGCCAGCAGCCAACCCCAGGGCCGGGGCACTGAAGCTTTCTTT.

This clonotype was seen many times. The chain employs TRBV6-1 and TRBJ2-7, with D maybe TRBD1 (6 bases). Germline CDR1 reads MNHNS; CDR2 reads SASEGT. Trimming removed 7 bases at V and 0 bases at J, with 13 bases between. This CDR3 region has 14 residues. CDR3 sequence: CASKFDRSSYEQYF. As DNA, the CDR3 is TGTGCCAGCAAATTCGACAGGAGCTCCTACGAGCAGTACTTC.

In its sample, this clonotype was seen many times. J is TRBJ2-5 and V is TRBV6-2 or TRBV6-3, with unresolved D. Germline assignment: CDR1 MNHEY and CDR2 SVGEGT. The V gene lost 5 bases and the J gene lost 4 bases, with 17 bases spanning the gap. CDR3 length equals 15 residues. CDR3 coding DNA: TGTGCCAGCAGTACCCGGGCAGCGCGTCGAGAGACCCAGTACTTC. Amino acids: CASSTRAARRETQYF.

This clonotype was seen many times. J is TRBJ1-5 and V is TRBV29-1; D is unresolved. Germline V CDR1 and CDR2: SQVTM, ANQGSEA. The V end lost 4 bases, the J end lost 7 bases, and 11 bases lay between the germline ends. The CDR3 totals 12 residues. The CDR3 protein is CSVGGLGQPQHF. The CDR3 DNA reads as TGCAGCGTTGGCGGGTTAGGGCAGCCCCAGCATTTT.

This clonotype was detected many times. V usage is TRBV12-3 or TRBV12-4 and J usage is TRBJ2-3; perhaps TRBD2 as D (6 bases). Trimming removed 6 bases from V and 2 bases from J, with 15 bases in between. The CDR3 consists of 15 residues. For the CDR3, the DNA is TGTGCCAGCAGCATGGGACTTACCATCACAGATACGCAGTATTTT. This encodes CASSMGLTITDTQYF.

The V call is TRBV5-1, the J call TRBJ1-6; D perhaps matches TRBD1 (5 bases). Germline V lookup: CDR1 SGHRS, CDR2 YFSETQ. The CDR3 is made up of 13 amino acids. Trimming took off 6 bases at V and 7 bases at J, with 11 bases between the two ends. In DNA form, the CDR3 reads TGCGCCAGCACACGGGACCCGAATTCACCCCTCCACTTT. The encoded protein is CASTRDPNSPLHF.

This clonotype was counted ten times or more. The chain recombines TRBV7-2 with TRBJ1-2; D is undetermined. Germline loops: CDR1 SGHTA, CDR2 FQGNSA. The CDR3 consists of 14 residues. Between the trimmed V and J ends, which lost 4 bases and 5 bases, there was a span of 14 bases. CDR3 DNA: TGTGCCAGCAGCTCATCCGGAGGTCGTTATGGCTACACCTTC. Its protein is CASSSSGGRYGYTF.

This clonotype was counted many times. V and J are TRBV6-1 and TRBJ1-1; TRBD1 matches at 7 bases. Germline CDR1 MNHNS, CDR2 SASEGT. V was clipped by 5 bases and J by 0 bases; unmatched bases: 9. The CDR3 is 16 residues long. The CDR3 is CASSKRTGSLNTEAFF. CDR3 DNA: TGTGCCAGCAGTAAAAGGACAGGCAGCCTGAACACTGAAGCTTTCTTT.

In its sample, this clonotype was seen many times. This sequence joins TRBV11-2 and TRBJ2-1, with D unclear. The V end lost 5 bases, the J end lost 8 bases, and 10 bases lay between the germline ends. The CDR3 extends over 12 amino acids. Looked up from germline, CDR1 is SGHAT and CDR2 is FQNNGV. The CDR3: CASSRSRDEQFF. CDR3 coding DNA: TGTGCCAGCAGCCGAAGTAGGGATGAGCAGTTCTTC.

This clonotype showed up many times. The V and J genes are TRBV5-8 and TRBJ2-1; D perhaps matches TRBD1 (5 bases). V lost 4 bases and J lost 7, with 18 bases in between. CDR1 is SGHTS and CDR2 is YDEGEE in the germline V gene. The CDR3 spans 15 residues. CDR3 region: CASSLAGSSRNEQFF. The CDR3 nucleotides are TGTGCCAGCAGCCTGGCAGGGTCAAGCCGTAATGAGCAGTTCTTC.

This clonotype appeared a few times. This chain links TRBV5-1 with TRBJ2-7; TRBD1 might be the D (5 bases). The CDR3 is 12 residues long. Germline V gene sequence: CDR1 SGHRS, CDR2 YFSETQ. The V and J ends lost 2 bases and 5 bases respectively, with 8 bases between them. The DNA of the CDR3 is TGCGCCAGCAGCTTCGACAGAGACGAGCAGTACTTC. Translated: CASSFDRDEQYF. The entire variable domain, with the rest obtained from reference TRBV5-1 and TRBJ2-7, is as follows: KAGVTQTPRYLIKTRGQQVTLSCSPISGHRSVSWYQQTPGQGLQFLFEYFSETQRNKGNFPGRFSGRQFSNSRSEMNVSTLELGDSALYLCASSFDRDEQYFGPGTRLTVT.

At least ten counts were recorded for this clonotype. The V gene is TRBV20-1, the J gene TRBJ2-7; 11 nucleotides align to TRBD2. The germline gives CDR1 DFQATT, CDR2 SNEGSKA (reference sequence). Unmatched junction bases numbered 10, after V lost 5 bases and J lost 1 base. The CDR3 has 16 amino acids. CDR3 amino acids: CSAEETSGGTSYEQYF. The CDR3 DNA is TGCAGTGCTGAAGAAACTAGCGGGGGAACTTCCTACGAGCAGTACTTC.

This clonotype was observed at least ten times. The DNA of the CDR3 is TGTGCCAGCAGTTTGGATAGAATCCATGAGCAGTTCTTC. Amino acids: CASSLDRIHEQFF. V usage is TRBV27 and J usage is TRBJ2-1; D unresolved. Germline-derived CDR1 and CDR2 are MNHEY and SMNVEV (reference sequence). The CDR3 loop spans 13 amino acids. V lost 3 bases and J 8 bases, leaving 11 bases between the germline ends.

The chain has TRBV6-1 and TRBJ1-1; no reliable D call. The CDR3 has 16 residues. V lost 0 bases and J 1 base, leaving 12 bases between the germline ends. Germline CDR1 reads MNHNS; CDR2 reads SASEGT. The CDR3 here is CASSEARPPGNTEAFF. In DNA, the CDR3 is TGTGCCAGCAGTGAAGCCCGACCCCCGGGGAACACTGAAGCTTTCTTT.

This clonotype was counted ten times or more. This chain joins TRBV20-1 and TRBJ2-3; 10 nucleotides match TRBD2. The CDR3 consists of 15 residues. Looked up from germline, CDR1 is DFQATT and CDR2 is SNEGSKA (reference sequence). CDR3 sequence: CSFNGAGGPGDTQYF. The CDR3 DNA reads TGCAGCTTCAACGGAGCGGGAGGGCCCGGGGATACGCAGTATTTT.

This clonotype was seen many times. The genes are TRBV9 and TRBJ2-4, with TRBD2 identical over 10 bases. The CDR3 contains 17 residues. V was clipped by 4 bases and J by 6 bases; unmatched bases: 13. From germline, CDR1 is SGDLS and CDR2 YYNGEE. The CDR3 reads CASSPVASGSVRNIQYF. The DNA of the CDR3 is TGTGCCAGCAGCCCTGTGGCTAGCGGGAGTGTTCGAAACATTCAGTACTTC.